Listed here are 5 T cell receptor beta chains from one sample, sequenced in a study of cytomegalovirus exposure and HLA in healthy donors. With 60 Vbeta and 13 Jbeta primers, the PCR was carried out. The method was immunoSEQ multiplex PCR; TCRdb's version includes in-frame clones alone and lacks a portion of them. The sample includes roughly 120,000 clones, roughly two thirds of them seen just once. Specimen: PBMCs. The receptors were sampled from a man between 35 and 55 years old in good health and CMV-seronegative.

CDR3 residues: CATRAGLDTEAFF. The CDR3 DNA follows: TGTGCCACCAGGGCAGGGCTGGACACTGAAGCTTTCTTT. The genes are TRBV6-5 and TRBJ1-1, with D perhaps TRBD1 (5 bases). In germline, CDR1 is MNHEY, CDR2 SVGAGI. V was cut by 10 bases and J by 3 bases, with 15 bases left in between. This CDR3 spans 13 amino acids.

CDR3: CASSPFERTAEKLFF. The CDR3, as DNA: TGCGCCAGCAGCCCTTTCGAACGGACAGCTGAAAAACTGTTTTTT. The gene calls are TRBV4-1 and TRBJ1-4, with a possible D match to TRBD1 (6 bases). CDR3 length: 15 amino acids. The V gene lost 4 bases and the J gene lost 7 bases, with 16 bases spanning the gap. Germline CDR1 reads MGHRA; CDR2 reads YSYEKL.

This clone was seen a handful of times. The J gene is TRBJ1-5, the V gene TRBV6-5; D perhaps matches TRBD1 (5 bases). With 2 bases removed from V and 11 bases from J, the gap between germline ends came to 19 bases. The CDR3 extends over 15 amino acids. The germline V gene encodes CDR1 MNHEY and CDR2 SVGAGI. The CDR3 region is CASSYGAGPKLTQHF. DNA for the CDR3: TGTGCCAGCAGTTACGGGGCAGGCCCTAAATTGACCCAGCATTTT.

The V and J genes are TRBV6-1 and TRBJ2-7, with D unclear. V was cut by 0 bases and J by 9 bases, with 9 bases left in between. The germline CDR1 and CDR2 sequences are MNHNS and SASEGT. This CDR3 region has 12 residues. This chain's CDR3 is CASSEALVRQYF. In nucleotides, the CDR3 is TGTGCCAGCAGTGAAGCCCTAGTTCGGCAGTACTTC.

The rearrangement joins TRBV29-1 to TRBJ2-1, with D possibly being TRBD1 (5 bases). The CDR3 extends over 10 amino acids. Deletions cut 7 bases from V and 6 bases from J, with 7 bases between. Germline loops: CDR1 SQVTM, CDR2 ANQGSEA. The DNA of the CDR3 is TGCAGCGGGGGCTCCAATGAGCAGTTCTTC. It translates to CSGGSNEQFF.